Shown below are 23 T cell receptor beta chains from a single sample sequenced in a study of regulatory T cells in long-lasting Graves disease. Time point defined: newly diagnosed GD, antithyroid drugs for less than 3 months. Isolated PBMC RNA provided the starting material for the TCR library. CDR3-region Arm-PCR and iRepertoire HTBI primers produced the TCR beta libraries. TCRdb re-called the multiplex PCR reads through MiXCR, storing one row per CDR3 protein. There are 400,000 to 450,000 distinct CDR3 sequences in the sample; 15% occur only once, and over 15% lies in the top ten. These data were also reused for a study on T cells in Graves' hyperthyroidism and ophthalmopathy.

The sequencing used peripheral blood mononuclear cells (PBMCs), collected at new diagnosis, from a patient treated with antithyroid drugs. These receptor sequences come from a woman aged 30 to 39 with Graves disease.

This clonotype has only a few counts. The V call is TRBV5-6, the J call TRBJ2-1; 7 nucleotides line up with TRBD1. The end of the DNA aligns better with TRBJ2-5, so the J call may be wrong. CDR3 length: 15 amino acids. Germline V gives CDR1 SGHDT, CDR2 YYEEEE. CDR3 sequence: CASSGGSGTEETQYF. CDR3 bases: TGTGCCAGCAGCGGGGGCTCCGGGACAGAAGAGACCCAGTACTTC.

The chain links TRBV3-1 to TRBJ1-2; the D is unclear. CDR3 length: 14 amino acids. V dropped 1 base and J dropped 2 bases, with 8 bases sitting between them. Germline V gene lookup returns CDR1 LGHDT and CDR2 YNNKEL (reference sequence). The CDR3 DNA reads TGTGCCAGCAGCCAAGGGTCAGCAAACTATGGCTACACCTTC. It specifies CASSQGSANYGYTF.

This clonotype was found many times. The CDR3 DNA reads TGTGCCATCAGTGAGTCTCTAGCGGGAGCTTCAGATACGCAGTATTTT. Its translation: CAISESLAGASDTQYF. The gene calls are TRBV10-3 and TRBJ2-3; TRBD2 agrees at 10 bases. Germline CDR1 ENHRY, CDR2 SYGVKD. CDR3 length: 16 amino acids. V was pared by 0 bases and J by 4 bases, with 4 bases of the junction left unmatched.

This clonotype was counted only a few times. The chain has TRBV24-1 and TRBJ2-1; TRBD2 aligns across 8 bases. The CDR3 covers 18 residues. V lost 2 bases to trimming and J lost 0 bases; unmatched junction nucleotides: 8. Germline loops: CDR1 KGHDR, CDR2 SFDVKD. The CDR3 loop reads CATSDSLGAGGSYNEQFF. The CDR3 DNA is TGTGCCACCAGTGATTCCCTCGGGGCGGGAGGCTCCTACAATGAGCAGTTCTTC.

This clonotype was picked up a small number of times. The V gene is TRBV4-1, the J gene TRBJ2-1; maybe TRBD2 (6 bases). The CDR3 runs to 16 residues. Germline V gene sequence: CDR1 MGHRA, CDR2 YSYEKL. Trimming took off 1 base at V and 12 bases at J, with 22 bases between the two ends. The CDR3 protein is CASSQGGGALMFGQFF. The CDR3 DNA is TGCGCCAGCAGCCAAGGAGGCGGGGCGCTCATGTTTGGGCAGTTCTTC.

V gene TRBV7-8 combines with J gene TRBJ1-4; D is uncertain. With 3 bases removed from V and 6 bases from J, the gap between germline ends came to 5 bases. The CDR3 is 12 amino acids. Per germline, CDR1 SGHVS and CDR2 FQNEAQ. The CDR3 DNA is TGTGCCAGCAGCTTGCAGGATGAAAAACTGTTTTTT. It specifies CASSLQDEKLFF.

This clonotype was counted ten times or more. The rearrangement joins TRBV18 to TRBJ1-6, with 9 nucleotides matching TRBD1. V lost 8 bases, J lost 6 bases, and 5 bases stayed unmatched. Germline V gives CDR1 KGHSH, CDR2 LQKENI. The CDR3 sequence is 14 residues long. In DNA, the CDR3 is TGTGCCAGCAGCCCGGGACAGGGTAATTCACCCCTCCACTTT. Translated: CASSPGQGNSPLHF.

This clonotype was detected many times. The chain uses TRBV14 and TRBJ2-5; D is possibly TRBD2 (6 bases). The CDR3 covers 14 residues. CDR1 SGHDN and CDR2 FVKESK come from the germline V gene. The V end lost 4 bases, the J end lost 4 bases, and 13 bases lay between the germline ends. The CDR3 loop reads CASSLNGGGETQYF. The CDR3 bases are TGTGCCAGCAGCCTTAACGGGGGAGGAGAGACCCAGTACTTC.

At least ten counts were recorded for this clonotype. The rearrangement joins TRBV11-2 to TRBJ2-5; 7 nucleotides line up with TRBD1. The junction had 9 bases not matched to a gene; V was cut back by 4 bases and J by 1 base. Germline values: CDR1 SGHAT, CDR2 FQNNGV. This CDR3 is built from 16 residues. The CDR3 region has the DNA TGTGCCAGCAGCTCAGGGACAGTAAACCGCCAAGAGACCCAGTACTTC. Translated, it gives CASSSGTVNRQETQYF. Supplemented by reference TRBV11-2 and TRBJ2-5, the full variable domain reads EAGVAQSPRYKIIEKRQSVAFWCNPISGHATLYWYQQILGQGPKLLIQFQNNGVVDDSQLPKDRFSAERLKGVDSTLKIQPAKLEDSAVYLCASSSGTVNRQETQYFGPGTRLLVL.

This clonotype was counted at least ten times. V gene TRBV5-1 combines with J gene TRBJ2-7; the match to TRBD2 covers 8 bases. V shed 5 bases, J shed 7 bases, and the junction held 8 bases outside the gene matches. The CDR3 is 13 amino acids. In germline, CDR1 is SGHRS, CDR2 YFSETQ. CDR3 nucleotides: TGCGCCAGCAGTAGACTAGCGAGGAATGAGCAGTACTTC. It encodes CASSRLARNEQYF.

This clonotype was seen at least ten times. CDR3: CASSQNRVAGGPETQYF. The CDR3, as DNA: TGTGCCAGCAGCCAAAATCGGGTGGCGGGAGGGCCAGAGACCCAGTACTTC. This chain uses TRBV3-1 with TRBJ2-5; 9 bases fit TRBD2. The CDR3 runs 17 residues. V was pared by 2 bases and J by 4 bases, with 11 bases of the junction left unmatched. Germline V gene lookup returns CDR1 LGHDT and CDR2 YNNKEL (reference sequence).

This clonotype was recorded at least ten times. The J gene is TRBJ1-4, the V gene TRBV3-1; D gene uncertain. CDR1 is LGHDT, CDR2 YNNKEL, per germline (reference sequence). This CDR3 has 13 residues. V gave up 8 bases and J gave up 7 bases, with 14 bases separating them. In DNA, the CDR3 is TGTGCCAGCTCCAAGGCTGCCATTGAAAAACTGTTTTTT. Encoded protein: CASSKAAIEKLFF.

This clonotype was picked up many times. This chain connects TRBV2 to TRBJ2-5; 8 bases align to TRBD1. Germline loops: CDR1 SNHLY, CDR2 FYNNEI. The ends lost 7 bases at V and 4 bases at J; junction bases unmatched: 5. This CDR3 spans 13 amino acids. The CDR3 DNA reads TGTGCCAGCACTCTAGACAGGGGAGAGACCCAGTACTTC. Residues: CASTLDRGETQYF.

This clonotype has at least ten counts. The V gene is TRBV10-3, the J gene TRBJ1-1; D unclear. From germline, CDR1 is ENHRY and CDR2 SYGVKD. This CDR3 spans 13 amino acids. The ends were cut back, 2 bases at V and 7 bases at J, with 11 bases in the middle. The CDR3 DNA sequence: TGTGCCATCAGTGAGATTGGGGATGGTGAAGCTTTCTTT. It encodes CAISEIGDGEAFF.

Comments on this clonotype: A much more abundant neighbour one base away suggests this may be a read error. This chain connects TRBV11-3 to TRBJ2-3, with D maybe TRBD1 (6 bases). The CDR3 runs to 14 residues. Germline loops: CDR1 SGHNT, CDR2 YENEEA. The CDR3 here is CASSSRQAADTRYF. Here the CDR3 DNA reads TGTGCCAGCAGCTCGCGACAGGCGGCAGATACGCGGTATTTT.

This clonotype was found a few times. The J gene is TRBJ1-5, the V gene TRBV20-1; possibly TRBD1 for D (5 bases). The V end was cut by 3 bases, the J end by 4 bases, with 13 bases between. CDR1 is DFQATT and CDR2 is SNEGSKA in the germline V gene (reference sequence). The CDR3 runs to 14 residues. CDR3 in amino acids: CSASFSTENQPQHF. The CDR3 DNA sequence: TGCAGTGCTAGTTTTTCGACAGAGAATCAGCCCCAGCATTTT.

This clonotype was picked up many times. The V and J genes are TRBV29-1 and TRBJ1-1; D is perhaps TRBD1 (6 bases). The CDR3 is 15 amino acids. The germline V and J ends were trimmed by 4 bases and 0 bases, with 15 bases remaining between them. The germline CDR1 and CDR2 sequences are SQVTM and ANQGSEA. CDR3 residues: CSVVSSGGLNTEAFF. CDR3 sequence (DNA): TGCAGCGTTGTCTCTTCCGGGGGGCTGAACACTGAAGCTTTCTTT.

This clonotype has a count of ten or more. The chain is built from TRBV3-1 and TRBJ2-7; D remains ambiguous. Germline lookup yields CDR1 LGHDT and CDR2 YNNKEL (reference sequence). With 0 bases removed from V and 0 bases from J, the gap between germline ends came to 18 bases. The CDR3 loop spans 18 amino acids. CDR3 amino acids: CASSQDPWRGSSSYEQYF. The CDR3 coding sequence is TGTGCCAGCAGCCAAGACCCATGGCGCGGCAGCAGCTCCTACGAGCAGTACTTC.

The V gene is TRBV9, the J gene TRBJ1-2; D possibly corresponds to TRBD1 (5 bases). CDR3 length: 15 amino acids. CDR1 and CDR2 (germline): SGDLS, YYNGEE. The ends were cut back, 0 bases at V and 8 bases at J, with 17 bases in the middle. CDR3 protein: CASSVALGGVEGYTF. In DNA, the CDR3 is TGTGCCAGCAGCGTAGCCCTGGGGGGGGTAGAAGGCTACACCTTC.

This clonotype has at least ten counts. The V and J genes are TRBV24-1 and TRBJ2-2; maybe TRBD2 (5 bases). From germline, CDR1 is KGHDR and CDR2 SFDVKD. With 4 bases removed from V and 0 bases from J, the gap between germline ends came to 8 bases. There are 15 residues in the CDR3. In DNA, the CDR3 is TGTGCCACCAGTGAAAACGGGGCGAACACCGGGGAGCTGTTTTTT. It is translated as CATSENGANTGELFF.

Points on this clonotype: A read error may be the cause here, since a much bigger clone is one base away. The CDR3 is CASSLARRTSGYNEQFF. The CDR3 region has the DNA TGCGCCAGCAGCTTGGCCCGGAGGACTAGCGGGTACAATGAGCAGTTCTTC. This sequence joins TRBV5-1 and TRBJ2-1; 11 bases line up with TRBD2. J lost 4 bases, V lost 0 bases, and 6 bases had no gene match. Germline CDR1 reads SGHRS; CDR2 reads YFSETQ. This CDR3 spans 17 amino acids. The variable domain in full, with the rest retrieved from reference TRBV5-1 and TRBJ2-1, is KAGVTQTPRYLIKTRGQQVTLSCSPISGHRSVSWYQQTPGQGLQFLFEYFSETQRNKGNFPGRFSGRQFSNSRSEMNVSTLELGDSALYLCASSLARRTSGYNEQFFGPGTRLTVL.

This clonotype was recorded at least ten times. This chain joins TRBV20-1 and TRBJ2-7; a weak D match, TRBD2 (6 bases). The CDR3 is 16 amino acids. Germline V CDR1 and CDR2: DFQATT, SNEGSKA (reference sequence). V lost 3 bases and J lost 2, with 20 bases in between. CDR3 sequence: CSARRWRGRETYEQYF. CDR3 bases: TGCAGTGCTAGGAGGTGGCGGGGCAGGGAGACCTACGAGCAGTACTTC.

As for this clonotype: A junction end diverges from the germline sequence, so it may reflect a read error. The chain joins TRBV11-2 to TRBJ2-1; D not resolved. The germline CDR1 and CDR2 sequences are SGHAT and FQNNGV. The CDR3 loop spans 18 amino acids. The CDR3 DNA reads TGCGCCAGCAGCCATTCCCCCACGCGGCCCGCTCCCTACAATGAGCAGTTCTTC. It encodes CASSHSPTRPAPYNEQFF.